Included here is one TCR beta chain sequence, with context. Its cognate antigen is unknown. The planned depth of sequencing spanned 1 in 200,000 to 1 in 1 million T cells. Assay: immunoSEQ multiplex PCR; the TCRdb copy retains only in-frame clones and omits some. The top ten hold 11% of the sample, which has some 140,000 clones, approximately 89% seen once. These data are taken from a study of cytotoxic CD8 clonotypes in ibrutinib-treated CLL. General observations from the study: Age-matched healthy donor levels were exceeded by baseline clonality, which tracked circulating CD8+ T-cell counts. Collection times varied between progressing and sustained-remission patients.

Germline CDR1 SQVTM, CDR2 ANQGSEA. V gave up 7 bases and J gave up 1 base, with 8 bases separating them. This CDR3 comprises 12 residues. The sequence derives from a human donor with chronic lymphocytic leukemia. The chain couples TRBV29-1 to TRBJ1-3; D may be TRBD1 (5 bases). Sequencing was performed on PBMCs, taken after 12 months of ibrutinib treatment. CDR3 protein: CSGQTSGNTIYF. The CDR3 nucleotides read TGCAGCGGACAGACTTCTGGAAACACCATATATTTT.